What follows are 3 T cell receptor beta chains derived from one specimen sequenced in a study of blood T cell repertoires in COVID-19. Clones were sequenced by immunoSEQ multiplex PCR, and TCRdb holds only the in-frame ones, with some missing. The sample has around 140,000 clones, approximately 79% seen once. Sequencing was carried out using PBMCs or T cells enriched from blood (not recorded which). The receptors here all came from a man aged 35 to 55 with acute COVID-19.

J is TRBJ1-2 and V is TRBV5-1; D might be TRBD1 (6 bases). Germline-derived CDR1 and CDR2 are SGHRS and YFSETQ. This CDR3 is 16 amino acids long. V was clipped by 0 bases and J by 4 bases, with 16 bases between them. Here the CDR3 reads CASSLASGALRYGYTF. In DNA form, the CDR3 reads TGCGCCAGCAGCTTGGCGTCAGGGGCACTTCGCTATGGCTACACCTTC. The whole variable domain, remainder taken from reference TRBV5-1 and TRBJ1-2, is KAGVTQTPRYLIKTRGQQVTLSCSPISGHRSVSWYQQTPGQGLQFLFEYFSETQRNKGNFPGRFSGRQFSNSRSEMNVSTLELGDSALYLCASSLASGALRYGYTFGSGTRLTVV.

This clone was observed a single time. Other DNA sequences of this sample code for an identical CDR3. The rearrangement uses TRBV18 and TRBJ2-7; TRBD1 matches 7 bases. The CDR3 totals 14 residues. Losses at the gene ends were 6 bases for V and 1 base for J; bases not matched to a gene: 6. Germline values: CDR1 KGHSH, CDR2 LQKENI. CDR3 sequence: CASSPRDSSYEQYF. The CDR3 nucleotides are TGTGCCAGCTCCCCCCGGGACAGTTCCTACGAGCAGTACTTC.

The chain carries TRBV18 and TRBJ2-5; 8 nucleotides agree with TRBD1. Germline V gives CDR1 KGHSH, CDR2 LQKENI. The CDR3 loop spans 15 amino acids. Losses at the gene ends were 2 bases for V and 2 bases for J; bases not matched to a gene: 4. CDR3 coding DNA: TGTGCCAGCTCACCATCGACAGGGGTACAAGAGACCCAGTACTTC. Its translation is CASSPSTGVQETQYF. Together with reference TRBV18 and TRBJ2-5, the CDR3 gives the full variable domain: NAGVMQNPRHLVRRRGQEARLRCSPMKGHSHVYWYRQLPEEGLKFMVYLQKENIIDESGMPKERFSAEFPKEGPSILRIQQVVRGDSAAYFCASSPSTGVQETQYFGPGTRLLVL.